Listed here are 8 T cell receptor beta chains from one sample, sequenced in a study of technical replicates of blood from a few donors. Here immunoSEQ multiplex PCR was the method, and the copy in TCRdb shows in-frame clones only, minus some. In the table there are fewer than 65,000 clones, around 87% of which are singletons. The sequenced sample consisted of PBMCs. These receptors were collected from a human donor in good health. Some clones in this sample may be carry-over from other donors' samples.

The V gene is TRBV6-1, the J gene TRBJ2-5; tentatively, D is TRBD1 (6 bases). Germline-derived CDR1 and CDR2 are MNHNS and SASEGT. CDR3 size: 15 residues. Trimming stripped 2 bases from V and 4 bases from J, with 14 bases between. The chain's CDR3 is CASSEQDRPPETQYF. In nucleotides, the CDR3 is TGTGCCAGCAGTGAACAGGACAGACCCCCAGAGACCCAGTACTTC.

The rearrangement joins TRBV4-3 to TRBJ2-6; D is uncertain. CDR1 and CDR2 (germline): LGHNA, YSLEER. V lost 0 bases, J lost 0 bases, and 6 bases lay in between. This CDR3 has 16 residues. Here the CDR3 reads CASSQDSSSGANVLTF. The CDR3 nucleotides read TGCGCCAGCAGCCAAGACTCCTCCTCTGGGGCCAACGTCCTGACTTTC.

This sequence joins TRBV7-9 and TRBJ2-2; 13 bases are a match to TRBD2. The CDR3 is 18 amino acids. V gave up 2 bases and J gave up 5 bases; unmatched junction bases: 8. Germline V CDR1 and CDR2: SEHNR, FQNEAQ (reference sequence). The CDR3 DNA follows: TGTGCCAGCAGCTTACGGGTACTAGCGGGGGGGCCGACCGGGGAGCTGTTTTTT. It encodes CASSLRVLAGGPTGELFF.

The chain recombines TRBV21-1 with TRBJ2-5; TRBD1, the table's D call, lacks a check against the DNA. TRBV21-1 is classified as a pseudogene. The CDR3 contains 19 residues. The CDR3 here is CASSPPCCSAGGYQETQYF. DNA of the CDR3: TGTGCCAGCAGCCCCCCCTGTTGTTCGGCAGGGGGGTACCAAGAGACCCAGTACTTC.

This chain uses TRBV4-3 with TRBJ2-1; 8 bases are shared with TRBD2. The CDR3 totals 18 residues. Germline V gene lookup returns CDR1 LGHNA and CDR2 YSLEER. Trimming at V came to 4 bases and at J to 5 bases, leaving 16 bases not matched to a gene. The CDR3 region is CASSREVGAGASNNEQFF. CDR3 nucleotides: TGCGCCAGCAGCCGAGAGGTAGGAGCGGGAGCTAGTAACAATGAGCAGTTCTTC.

The chain combines TRBV5-4 with TRBJ2-5; no firm D call. The CDR3 consists of 13 residues. Germline-derived CDR1 and CDR2 are SGHNT and YYREEE (reference sequence). Trimming removed 1 base from V and 4 bases from J, with 8 bases in between. CDR3 sequence reads: CASSLSVVETQYF. The CDR3, as DNA: TGTGCCAGCAGCTTGTCGGTGGTAGAGACCCAGTACTTC. The complete variable domain, with remaining parts taken from reference TRBV5-4 and TRBJ2-5, reads ETGVTQSPTHLIKTRGQQVTLRCSSQSGHNTVSWYQQALGQGPQFIFQYYREEENGRGNFPPRFSGLQFPNYSSELNVNALELDDSALYLCASSLSVVETQYFGPGTRLLVL.

This clone showed up just a few times. This chain uses TRBV30 with TRBJ1-2, with unresolved D. The CDR3 runs 13 residues. V lost 0 bases to trimming and J lost 8 bases, with 13 bases between them. Germline values: CDR1 GTSNPN, CDR2 SVGIG (reference sequence). CDR3: CAWSVGYLRGYTF. The CDR3 region has the DNA TGTGCCTGGAGTGTTGGTTATCTCAGGGGCTACACCTTC.

The chain recombines TRBV4-1 with TRBJ2-5, with D unresolved. The V gene lost 1 base and the J gene lost 5 bases, with 11 bases spanning the gap. Germline CDR1 MGHRA, CDR2 YSYEKL. This CDR3 spans 14 amino acids. CDR3 in DNA: TGCGCCAGCAGCCAAGTAGGCCCTAGGGAGACCCAGTACTTC. Its protein product is CASSQVGPRETQYF.